A single sample is the source of the 20 T cell receptor beta chains below, sequenced in a study of blood T cell repertoires in COVID-19. TCRdb's copy holds only in-frame clones and misses some; the assay was immunoSEQ multiplex PCR. The sample contains a few hundred thousand clones, about four fifths of which appear only once. Sample: peripheral blood. Source of these receptors: a woman of 80 years or more with acute or convalescent COVID-19.

V and J are TRBV19 and TRBJ2-3; the D gene is possibly TRBD2 (5 bases). This CDR3 has 16 residues. Between the trimmed V and J ends, which lost 2 bases and 3 bases, there was a span of 15 bases. Germline CDR1 is LNHDA and CDR2 is SQIVND (reference sequence). This CDR3 reads CASSISRDSSTDTQYF. CDR3 in DNA: TGTGCCAGTAGTATATCGAGGGATTCAAGTACAGATACGCAGTATTTT.

The rearrangement links TRBV6-5 to TRBJ1-2, with 9 bases lining up with TRBD1. The CDR3 length is 14 residues. V was clipped by 5 bases and J by 7 bases; unmatched bases: 8. Germline V gene data show CDR1 as MNHEY and CDR2 as SVGAGI. As DNA, the CDR3 is TGTGCCAGCAGTAACGGACAGGGGAATTTTGGCTACACCTTC. Protein sequence: CASSNGQGNFGYTF.

In its sample, this clone was seen a few times. The same CDR3 arises from other DNA sequences in this sample as well. The genes are TRBV3-1 (or the pseudogene TRBV3-2) and TRBJ2-3; D is unclear. Trimming cost V 2 bases and J 0 bases, with 3 bases left between them. The germline CDR1 and CDR2 sequences are LGHDT and YNNKEL (reference sequence). The CDR3 consists of 13 residues. CDR3 coding DNA: TGTGCCAGCAGCCAACTTAGCACAGATACGCAGTATTTT. Its translation is CASSQLSTDTQYF.

The rearrangement links TRBV19 to TRBJ1-5, with 8 positions matching TRBD1. With V trimmed by 6 bases and J by 0 bases, 4 bases remained unmatched. The CDR3 is made up of 15 amino acids. Germline assignment: CDR1 LNHDA and CDR2 SQIVND (reference sequence). The CDR3 is CASRQDRVSNQPQHF. DNA of the CDR3: TGTGCCAGTAGACAGGACAGGGTTAGCAATCAGCCCCAGCATTTT.

The rearrangement uses TRBV12-3 or TRBV12-4 and TRBJ1-2; D is possibly TRBD1 (5 bases). Trimming stripped 4 bases from V and 1 base from J, with 7 bases between. The CDR3 loop spans 13 amino acids. The CDR3 DNA reads as TGTGCCAGCAGTTCGACAGTTAACTATGGCTACACCTTC. Its protein product is CASSSTVNYGYTF.

The rearrangement links TRBV5-5 to TRBJ1-6, with D perhaps matching TRBD1 (6 bases). The V and J ends lost 4 bases and 4 bases respectively, with 15 bases between them. The CDR3 is 16 residues long. Germline V gives CDR1 SGHKS, CDR2 YYEKEE (reference sequence). CDR3 DNA sequence: TGTGCCAGCAGCCCCGATCCCGGACAGTATAATTCACCCCTCCACTTT. Protein sequence: CASSPDPGQYNSPLHF.

The chain joins TRBV3-1 (or the pseudogene TRBV3-2) to TRBJ1-5; 7 bases are a match to TRBD1. With V trimmed by 5 bases and J by 3 bases, 1 base remained unmatched. The CDR3 is 13 residues long. Germline values: CDR1 LGHDT, CDR2 YNNKEL (reference sequence). The CDR3 DNA reads as TGTGCCAGCAGCGGGACAGTCAATCAGCCCCAGCATTTT. As protein: CASSGTVNQPQHF.

This chain links TRBV3-1 (or the pseudogene TRBV3-2) with TRBJ1-5, with TRBD1 identical over 8 bases. V dropped 4 bases and J dropped 9; count of bases not matched to a gene: 8. The CDR3 totals 14 residues. Germline V CDR1 and CDR2: LGHDT, YNNKEL (reference sequence). CDR3: CASSLGQGSPPQHF. CDR3 bases: TGTGCCAGCAGCCTCGGACAGGGATCCCCGCCCCAGCATTTT.

CDR3 amino acids: CASSLGQGAGEKLFF. The DNA for the CDR3 is TGTGCCAGCAGCTTGGGACAGGGGGCGGGAGAAAAACTGTTTTTT. The chain combines TRBV5-6 with TRBJ1-4, with 10 positions matching TRBD1. The V gene's germline CDR1 is SGHDT and CDR2 YYEEEE. Trimming took 0 bases from V and 8 from J; bases not matched to a gene: 4. The CDR3 runs to 15 residues.

The chain couples TRBV28 to TRBJ2-2; 8 bases align to TRBD1. This CDR3 spans 15 amino acids. The germline gives CDR1 MDHEN, CDR2 SYDVKM. The trim removed 5 bases at V and 4 bases at J, leaving 6 bases unmatched. The CDR3 DNA follows: TGTGCCAGCAGTCCGACAGGGGACGCCACCGGGGAGCTGTTTTTT. It encodes CASSPTGDATGELFF.

V and J are TRBV30 and TRBJ2-1; TRBD2 is a possible D gene (6 bases). Germline lookup yields CDR1 GTSNPN and CDR2 SVGIG (reference sequence). The V gene lost 4 bases and the J gene lost 9 bases, with 19 bases spanning the gap. This CDR3 comprises 14 residues. The CDR3 bases are TGTGCCTGGACCCCAGGAGGGGTCGGCGTTGAGCAGTTCTTC. Translating it yields CAWTPGGVGVEQFF. The full variable domain, rest sourced from reference TRBV30 and TRBJ2-1, is SQTIHQWPATLVQPVGSPLSLECTVEGTSNPNLYWYRQAAGRGLQLLFYSVGIGQISSEVPQNLSASRPQDRQFILSSKKLLLSDSGFYLCAWTPGGVGVEQFFGPGTRLTVL.

The chain joins TRBV7-9 to TRBJ1-6; a weak D match, TRBD1 (5 bases). Germline V gene sequence: CDR1 SEHNR, CDR2 FQNEAQ (reference sequence). Trimming pared 3 bases from V and 10 bases from J, leaving 13 bases between. The CDR3 is made up of 14 amino acids. The CDR3 DNA reads as TGTGCCAGCAGCTTCGTCAGCCCAGGGTCACCCCTCCACTTT. Its translation is CASSFVSPGSPLHF.

CDR3 amino acids: CASSPQVFYNEQFF. Written as DNA, the CDR3 is TGTGCCAGCAGTCCTCAGGTGTTCTACAATGAGCAGTTCTTC. V and J are TRBV13 and TRBJ2-1; D call uncertain. V was pared by 6 bases and J by 3 bases, with 12 bases between. The CDR3 is 14 amino acids. Germline V gene sequence: CDR1 PRHDT, CDR2 FYEKMQ (reference sequence). Full variable domain (remainder filled in from reference TRBV13 and TRBJ2-1): AAGVIQSPRHLIKEKRETATLKCYPIPRHDTVYWYQQGPGQDPQFLISFYEKMQSDKGSIPDRFSAQQFSDYHSELNMSSLELGDSALYFCASSPQVFYNEQFFGPGTRLTVL.

This chain uses TRBV7-9 with TRBJ1-2; TRBD1 might be the D (6 bases). The V gene's germline CDR1 is SEHNR and CDR2 FQNEAQ (reference sequence). Deletions cut 5 bases from V and 7 bases from J, with 11 bases between. The CDR3 length is 12 residues. CDR3 coding DNA: TGTGCCAGCAGCCAACAGGGTTTTGGCTACACCTTC. Residues: CASSQQGFGYTF. Drawing the rest from reference TRBV7-9 and TRBJ1-2, the complete variable domain is DTGVSQNPRHKITKRGQNVTFRCDPISEHNRLYWYRQTLGQGPEFLTYFQNEAQLEKSRLLSDRFSAERPKGSFSTLEIQRTEQGDSAMYLCASSQQGFGYTFGSGTRLTVV.

The V call is TRBV11-3, the J call TRBJ2-7, with 11 bases matching TRBD2. The CDR3 has 15 residues. The germline V gene has CDR1 SGHNT and CDR2 YENEEA. Losses at the gene ends were 5 bases for V and 2 bases for J; bases not matched to a gene: 5. CDR3 loop: CASSGGLAATYEQYF. DNA for the CDR3: TGTGCCAGCAGCGGGGGACTAGCGGCCACCTACGAGCAGTACTTC.

This chain connects TRBV7-8 to TRBJ2-1, with a tentative D call TRBD2 (5 bases). The CDR3 is 16 residues long. Trimming took off 1 base at V and 6 bases at J, with 16 bases between the two ends. Germline loops: CDR1 SGHVS, CDR2 FQNEAQ. The CDR3 sequence: CASSLGLAPSPNEQFF. The DNA of the CDR3 is TGTGCCAGCAGCTTAGGCCTAGCCCCGTCGCCCAATGAGCAGTTCTTC.

The chain has TRBV29-1 and TRBJ2-3; no clear D gene. The V end lost 1 base, the J end lost 2 bases, and 13 bases lay between the germline ends. This CDR3 spans 15 amino acids. The germline V gene encodes CDR1 SQVTM and CDR2 ANQGSEA. CDR3 amino acids: CSVEGSSSITDTQYF. CDR3 coding DNA: TGCAGCGTTGAAGGGAGCAGCTCCATCACAGATACGCAGTATTTT.

J is TRBJ1-1 and V is TRBV7-3; 7 bases agree with TRBD1. This CDR3 is built from 14 residues. CDR1 is SGHTA and CDR2 is FQGTGA in the germline V gene. Trimming at V came to 2 bases and at J to 3 bases, leaving 3 bases not matched to a gene. CDR3 coding DNA: TGTGCCAGCAGCTTATTTCAGGGGGACACTGAAGCTTTCTTT. Protein product: CASSLFQGDTEAFF.

The V gene is TRBV5-4, the J gene TRBJ1-5; D is perhaps TRBD1 (6 bases). The CDR3 covers 14 residues. V shed 1 base and J shed 6 bases, with 11 bases lying between them. The germline V gene encodes CDR1 SGHNT and CDR2 YYREEE (reference sequence). CDR3 DNA: TGTGCCAGCAGCTTGCGGGGGGCGGGTCAGCCCCAGCATTTT. Amino acid sequence: CASSLRGAGQPQHF.

This clone was seen a handful of times. This chain links TRBV6-1 with TRBJ1-5; no firm D call. The CDR3 contains 15 residues. V was clipped by 1 base and J by 4 bases, with 11 bases between them. The germline V gene has CDR1 MNHNS and CDR2 SASEGT. CDR3 region: CASSEESVQNQPQHF. The DNA for the CDR3 is TGTGCCAGCAGTGAAGAGTCAGTCCAGAATCAGCCCCAGCATTTT.